The rows below give T cell receptor beta chains drawn from one sample of a study of T cells in Graves' hyperthyroidism and ophthalmopathy. TCRdb called the multiplex PCR reads again in MiXCR, with one record for every CDR3 protein. The sample carries roughly 800,000 distinct CDR3 sequences, roughly 40% recorded once. The material sequenced was blood. These receptors originate from a man younger than 35 with Graves' hyperthyroidism. Both conserved end residues are part of each CDR3. A D gene is named only where the DNA matches it firmly. The size entry is marked missing in some rows and otherwise reads once, few, many or a size class.

>TRBJ2-5|TRBD1|many|TRBV2
TGTGCCAGCAGCTTCGGACAGGGAAGGGAGACCCAGTACTTC
CASSFGQGRETQYF
>TRBJ1-2|TRBD1|few|TRBV29-1
TGCAGCGTTGGACTCGACAGGGAAACGTATGGCTACACCTTC
CSVGLDRETYGYTF
>TRBJ2-7|TRBD1|.|TRBV7-6
TGTGCCAGCAGCCCGGGACAGAGCTTTTCCTACGAGCAGTACTTC
CASSPGQSFSYEQYF
>TRBJ2-5|.|.|TRBV7-2
TGTGCCAGCGCCGGGGGACAGATAGAGACCCAGTACTTC
CASAGGQIETQYF
>TRBJ2-5|TRBD2|few|TRBV7-9
TGTGCCAGCAGCACGGGACTAGCGGGGTCAGGGGAGACCCAGTACTTC
CASSTGLAGSGETQYF
>TRBJ2-7|.|many|TRBV5-1
TGCGCCAGCCGCAAGGGGAGAGACTACGAGCAGTACTTC
CASRKGRDYEQYF
>TRBJ1-1|.|.|TRBV7-9
TGTGCCAGCAGCTCCGTCCGTGGGAACACTGAAGCTTTATTT
CASSSVRGNTEALF
>TRBJ2-7|TRBD2|.|TRBV10-3
TGTGCCATCAGTGGGTCAAGCGGGAGCTGCGAGCAGTACTTC
CAISGSSGSCEQYF
>TRBJ1-5|TRBD1|many|TRBV20-1
TGCAGTGCTAGCTCGAGGACAGGGGGGAACCATTTT
CSASSRTGGNHF
>TRBJ2-5|.|.|TRBV9
TGTGCCAGCAGCGTAGCTCCCGAAGGGACCCAGTACTTC
CASSVAPEGTQYF
>TRBJ2-7|.|.|TRBV29-1
TGCAGCGTTGGAGAACCCCCCGGGCAGTACTTC
CSVGEPPGQYF